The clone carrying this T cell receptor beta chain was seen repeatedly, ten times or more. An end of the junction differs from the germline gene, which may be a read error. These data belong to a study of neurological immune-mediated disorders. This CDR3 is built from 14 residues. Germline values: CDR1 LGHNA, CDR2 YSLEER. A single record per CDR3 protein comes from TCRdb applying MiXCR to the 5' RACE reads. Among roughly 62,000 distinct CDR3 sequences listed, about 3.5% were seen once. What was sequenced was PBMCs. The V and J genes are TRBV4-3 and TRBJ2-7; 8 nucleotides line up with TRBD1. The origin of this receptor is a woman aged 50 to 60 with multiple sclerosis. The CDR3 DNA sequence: TGCGCCAGCAGCCAAGATCGGTGGACAGGGAGGTTGGACTTC. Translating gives CASSQDRWTGRLDF.